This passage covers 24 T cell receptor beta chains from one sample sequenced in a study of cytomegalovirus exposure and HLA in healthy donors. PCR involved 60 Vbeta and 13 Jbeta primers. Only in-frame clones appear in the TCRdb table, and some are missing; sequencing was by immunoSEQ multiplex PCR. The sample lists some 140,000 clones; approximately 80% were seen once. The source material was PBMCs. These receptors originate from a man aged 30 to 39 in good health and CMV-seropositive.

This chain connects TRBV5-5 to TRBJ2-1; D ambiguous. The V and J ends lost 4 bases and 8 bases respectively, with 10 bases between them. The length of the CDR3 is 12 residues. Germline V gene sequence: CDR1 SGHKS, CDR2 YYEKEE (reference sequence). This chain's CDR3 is CASSLTIYEQFF. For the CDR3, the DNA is TGTGCCAGCAGCCTTACAATTTATGAGCAGTTCTTC.

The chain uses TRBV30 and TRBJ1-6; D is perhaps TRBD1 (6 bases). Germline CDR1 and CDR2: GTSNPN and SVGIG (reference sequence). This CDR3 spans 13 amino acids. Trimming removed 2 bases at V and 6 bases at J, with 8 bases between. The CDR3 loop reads CAWSPDSNSPLHF. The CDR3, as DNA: TGTGCCTGGAGTCCGGACAGTAATTCACCCCTCCACTTT.

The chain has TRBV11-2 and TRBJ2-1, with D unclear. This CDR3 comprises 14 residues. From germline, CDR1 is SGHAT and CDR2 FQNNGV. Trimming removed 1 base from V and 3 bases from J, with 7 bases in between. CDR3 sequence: CASSLVVYYNEQFF. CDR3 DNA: TGTGCCAGCAGCTTAGTGGTCTACTACAATGAGCAGTTCTTC. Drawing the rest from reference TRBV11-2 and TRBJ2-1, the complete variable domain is EAGVAQSPRYKIIEKRQSVAFWCNPISGHATLYWYQQILGQGPKLLIQFQNNGVVDDSQLPKDRFSAERLKGVDSTLKIQPAKLEDSAVYLCASSLVVYYNEQFFGPGTRLTVL.

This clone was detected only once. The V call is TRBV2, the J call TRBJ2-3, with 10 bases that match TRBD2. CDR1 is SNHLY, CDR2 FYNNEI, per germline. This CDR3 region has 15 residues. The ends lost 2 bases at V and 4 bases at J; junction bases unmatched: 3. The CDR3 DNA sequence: TGTGCCAGCAGTGAACAGCGGGAGGGCCCAGATACGCAGTATTTT. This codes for CASSEQREGPDTQYF.

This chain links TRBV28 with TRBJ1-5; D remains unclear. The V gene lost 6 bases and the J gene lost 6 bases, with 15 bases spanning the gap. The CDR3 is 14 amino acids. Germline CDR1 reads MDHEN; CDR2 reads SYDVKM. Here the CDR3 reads CASSLRAEVQPQHF. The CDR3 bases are TGTGCCAGCAGCCTCCGGGCGGAGGTTCAGCCCCAGCATTTT.

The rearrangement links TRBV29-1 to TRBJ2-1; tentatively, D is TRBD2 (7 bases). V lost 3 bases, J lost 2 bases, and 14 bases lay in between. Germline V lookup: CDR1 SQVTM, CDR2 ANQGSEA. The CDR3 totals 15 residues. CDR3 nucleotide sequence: TGCAGCGTTGAGGGTGGGAGGGACACCTACAATGAGCAGTTCTTC. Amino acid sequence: CSVEGGRDTYNEQFF.

The CDR3 is CASSLAPVSGYSYEQYF. Here the CDR3 DNA reads TGTGCCAGCAGCTTAGCCCCCGTCAGCGGTTACTCCTACGAGCAGTACTTC. The chain joins TRBV7-9 to TRBJ2-7; TRBD2 is a possible D gene (5 bases). Trimming shortened V by 0 bases and J by 0 bases, and 15 bases separated the two germline ends. Germline V gene sequence: CDR1 SEHNR, CDR2 FQNEAQ (reference sequence). This CDR3 comprises 17 residues.

The CDR3 here is CASSLGQNTDTQYF. CDR3 in DNA: TGTGCCAGCAGCTTGGGACAAAACACAGATACGCAGTATTTT. The J gene is TRBJ2-3, the V gene TRBV7-3; a possible D gene is TRBD1 (6 bases). This CDR3 spans 14 amino acids. V was shortened by 3 bases and J by 2 bases, with 9 bases between the two germline ends. CDR1 is SGHTA, CDR2 FQGTGA, per germline.

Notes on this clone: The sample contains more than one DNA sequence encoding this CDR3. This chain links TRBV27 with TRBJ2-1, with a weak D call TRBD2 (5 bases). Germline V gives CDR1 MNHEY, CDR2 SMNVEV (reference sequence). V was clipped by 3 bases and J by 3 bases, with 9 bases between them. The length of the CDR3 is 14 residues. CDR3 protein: CASSLRTVYNEQFF. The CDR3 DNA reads TGTGCCAGCAGTTTGAGGACTGTCTACAATGAGCAGTTCTTC.

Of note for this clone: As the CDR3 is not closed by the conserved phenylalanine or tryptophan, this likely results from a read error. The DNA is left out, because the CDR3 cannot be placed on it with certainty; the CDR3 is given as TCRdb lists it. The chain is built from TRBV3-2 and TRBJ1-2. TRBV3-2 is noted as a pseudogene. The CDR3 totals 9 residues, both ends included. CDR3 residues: CASSPAFPR.

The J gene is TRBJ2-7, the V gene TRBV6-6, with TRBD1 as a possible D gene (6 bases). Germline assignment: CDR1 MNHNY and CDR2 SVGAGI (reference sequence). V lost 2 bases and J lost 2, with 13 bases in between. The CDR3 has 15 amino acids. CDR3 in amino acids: CASSYVQGTTYEQYF. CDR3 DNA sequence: TGTGCCAGCAGTTACGTACAGGGCACAACCTACGAGCAGTACTTC.

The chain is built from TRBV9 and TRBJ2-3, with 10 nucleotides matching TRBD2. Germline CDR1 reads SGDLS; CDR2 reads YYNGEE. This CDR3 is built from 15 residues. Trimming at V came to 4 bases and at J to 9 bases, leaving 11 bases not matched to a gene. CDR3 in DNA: TGTGCCAGCAGCTCAGACCCTAGCGGGGGCCGAACGCAGTATTTT. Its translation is CASSSDPSGGRTQYF.

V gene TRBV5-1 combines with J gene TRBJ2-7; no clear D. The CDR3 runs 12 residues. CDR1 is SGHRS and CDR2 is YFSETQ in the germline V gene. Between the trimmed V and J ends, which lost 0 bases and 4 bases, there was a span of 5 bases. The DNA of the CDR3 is TGCGCCAGCAGCTTGGATCGGTACGAGCAGTACTTC. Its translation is CASSLDRYEQYF.

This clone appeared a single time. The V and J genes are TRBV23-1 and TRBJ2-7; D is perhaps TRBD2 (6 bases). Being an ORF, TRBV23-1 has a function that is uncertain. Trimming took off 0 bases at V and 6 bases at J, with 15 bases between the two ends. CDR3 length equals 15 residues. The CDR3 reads CASSQSPVGGGEQYF. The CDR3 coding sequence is TGCGCCAGCAGTCAATCCCCGGTCGGGGGAGGCGAGCAGTACTTC.

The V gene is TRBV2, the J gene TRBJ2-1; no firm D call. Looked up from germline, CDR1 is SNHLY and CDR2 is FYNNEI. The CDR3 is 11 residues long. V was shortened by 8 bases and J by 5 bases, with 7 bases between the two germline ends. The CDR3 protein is CASPRNNEQFF. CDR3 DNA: TGTGCCAGCCCTAGAAACAATGAGCAGTTCTTC.

The CDR3 here is CASSYSNGVGTEAFF. The CDR3 bases are TGTGCCAGCAGTTACTCGAACGGGGTCGGCACTGAAGCTTTCTTT. The rearrangement uses TRBV6-5 and TRBJ1-1; D call uncertain. The V end lost 0 bases, the J end lost 4 bases, and 12 bases lay between the germline ends. The germline V gene encodes CDR1 MNHEY and CDR2 SVGAGI. This CDR3 spans 15 amino acids.

Here the CDR3 reads CASSRDRGSSYNEQFF. The CDR3 DNA reads TGTGCCAGCAGCCGGGACAGGGGTTCTTCATACAATGAGCAGTTCTTC. The genes are TRBV27 and TRBJ2-1, with 10 bases that match TRBD1. Unmatched junction bases numbered 9, after V lost 6 bases and J lost 4 bases. Germline V gives CDR1 MNHEY, CDR2 SMNVEV (reference sequence). This CDR3 comprises 16 residues.

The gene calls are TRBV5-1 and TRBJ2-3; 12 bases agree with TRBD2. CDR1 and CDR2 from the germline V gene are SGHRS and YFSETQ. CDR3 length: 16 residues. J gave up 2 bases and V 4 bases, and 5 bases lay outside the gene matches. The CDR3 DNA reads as TGCGCCAGCAGCCCTAGGACTAGCGGGACCACAGATACGCAGTATTTT. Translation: CASSPRTSGTTDTQYF.

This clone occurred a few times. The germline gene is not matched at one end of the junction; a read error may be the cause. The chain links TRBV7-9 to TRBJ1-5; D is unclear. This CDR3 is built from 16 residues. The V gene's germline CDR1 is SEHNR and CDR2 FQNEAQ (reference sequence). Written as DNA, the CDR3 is TGTTCCAGCAGCTCGAGCGGGTGGGCTAGCAATCAGCCCCAGCATTTT. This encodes CSSSSSGWASNQPQHF.

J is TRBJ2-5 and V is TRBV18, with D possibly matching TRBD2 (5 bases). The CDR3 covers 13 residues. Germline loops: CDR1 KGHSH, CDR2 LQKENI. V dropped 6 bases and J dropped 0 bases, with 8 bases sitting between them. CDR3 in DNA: TGTGCCAGCTCCCCGGAGGACCAAGAGACCCAGTACTTC. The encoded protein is CASSPEDQETQYF.

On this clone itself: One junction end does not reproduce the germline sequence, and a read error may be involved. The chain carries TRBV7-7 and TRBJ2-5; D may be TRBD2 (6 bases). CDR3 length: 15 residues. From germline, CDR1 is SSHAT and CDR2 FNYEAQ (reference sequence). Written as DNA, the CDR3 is TGTGCTAGCAGCCCCGTAAGCGGGTATCAAGAGACCCAGTACTTC. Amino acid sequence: CASSPVSGYQETQYF.

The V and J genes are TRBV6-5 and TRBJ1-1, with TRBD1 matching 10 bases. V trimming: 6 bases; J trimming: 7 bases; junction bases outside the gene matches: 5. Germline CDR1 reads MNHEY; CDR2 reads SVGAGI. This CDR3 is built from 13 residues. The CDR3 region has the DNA TGTGCCAGCAGACCGGGACAGGGGCGTGAAGCTTTCTTT. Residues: CASRPGQGREAFF.

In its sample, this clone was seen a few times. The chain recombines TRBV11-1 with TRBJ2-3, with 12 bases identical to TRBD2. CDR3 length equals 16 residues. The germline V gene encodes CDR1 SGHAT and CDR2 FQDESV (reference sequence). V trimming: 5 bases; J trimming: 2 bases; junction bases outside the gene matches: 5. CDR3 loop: CASSIRTSGDTDTQYF. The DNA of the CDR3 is TGTGCCAGCAGCATCAGGACTAGCGGGGACACAGATACGCAGTATTTT.

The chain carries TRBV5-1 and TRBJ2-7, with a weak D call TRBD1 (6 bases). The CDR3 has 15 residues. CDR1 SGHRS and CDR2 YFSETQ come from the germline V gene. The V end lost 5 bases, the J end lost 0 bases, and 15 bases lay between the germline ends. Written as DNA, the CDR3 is TGCGCCAGCAGTGGTCCAGACAGGAGCTCCTACGAGCAGTACTTC. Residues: CASSGPDRSSYEQYF.